This T cell receptor (beta chain) is from a study of T cells in Graves' hyperthyroidism and ophthalmopathy. This CDR3 is 15 amino acids long. V was pared by 4 bases and J by 6 bases, with 9 bases of the junction left unmatched. Germline V gives CDR1 SQVTM, CDR2 ANQGSEA. This clonotype showed up just a few times. TCR beta CDR3 region amplification was performed from RNA transcripts. In the first-round RT-PCR of the TCR CDR3, the HTBI primer set was used. TCRdb recomputed calls from the multiplex PCR reads with MiXCR, one row per CDR3 protein. Of almost 500,000 distinct CDR3 sequences in the sample, approximately 23% were seen once.

The sequenced sample consisted of blood. The chain combines TRBV29-1 with TRBJ2-3; 11 bases are shared with TRBD1. This sequence was found in a woman in her seventies with Graves' ophthalmopathy. The CDR3 here is CSVGAGTGGTDTQYF. The DNA of the CDR3 is TGCAGCGTTGGCGCCGGGACAGGGGGGACGGATACGCAGTATTTT.